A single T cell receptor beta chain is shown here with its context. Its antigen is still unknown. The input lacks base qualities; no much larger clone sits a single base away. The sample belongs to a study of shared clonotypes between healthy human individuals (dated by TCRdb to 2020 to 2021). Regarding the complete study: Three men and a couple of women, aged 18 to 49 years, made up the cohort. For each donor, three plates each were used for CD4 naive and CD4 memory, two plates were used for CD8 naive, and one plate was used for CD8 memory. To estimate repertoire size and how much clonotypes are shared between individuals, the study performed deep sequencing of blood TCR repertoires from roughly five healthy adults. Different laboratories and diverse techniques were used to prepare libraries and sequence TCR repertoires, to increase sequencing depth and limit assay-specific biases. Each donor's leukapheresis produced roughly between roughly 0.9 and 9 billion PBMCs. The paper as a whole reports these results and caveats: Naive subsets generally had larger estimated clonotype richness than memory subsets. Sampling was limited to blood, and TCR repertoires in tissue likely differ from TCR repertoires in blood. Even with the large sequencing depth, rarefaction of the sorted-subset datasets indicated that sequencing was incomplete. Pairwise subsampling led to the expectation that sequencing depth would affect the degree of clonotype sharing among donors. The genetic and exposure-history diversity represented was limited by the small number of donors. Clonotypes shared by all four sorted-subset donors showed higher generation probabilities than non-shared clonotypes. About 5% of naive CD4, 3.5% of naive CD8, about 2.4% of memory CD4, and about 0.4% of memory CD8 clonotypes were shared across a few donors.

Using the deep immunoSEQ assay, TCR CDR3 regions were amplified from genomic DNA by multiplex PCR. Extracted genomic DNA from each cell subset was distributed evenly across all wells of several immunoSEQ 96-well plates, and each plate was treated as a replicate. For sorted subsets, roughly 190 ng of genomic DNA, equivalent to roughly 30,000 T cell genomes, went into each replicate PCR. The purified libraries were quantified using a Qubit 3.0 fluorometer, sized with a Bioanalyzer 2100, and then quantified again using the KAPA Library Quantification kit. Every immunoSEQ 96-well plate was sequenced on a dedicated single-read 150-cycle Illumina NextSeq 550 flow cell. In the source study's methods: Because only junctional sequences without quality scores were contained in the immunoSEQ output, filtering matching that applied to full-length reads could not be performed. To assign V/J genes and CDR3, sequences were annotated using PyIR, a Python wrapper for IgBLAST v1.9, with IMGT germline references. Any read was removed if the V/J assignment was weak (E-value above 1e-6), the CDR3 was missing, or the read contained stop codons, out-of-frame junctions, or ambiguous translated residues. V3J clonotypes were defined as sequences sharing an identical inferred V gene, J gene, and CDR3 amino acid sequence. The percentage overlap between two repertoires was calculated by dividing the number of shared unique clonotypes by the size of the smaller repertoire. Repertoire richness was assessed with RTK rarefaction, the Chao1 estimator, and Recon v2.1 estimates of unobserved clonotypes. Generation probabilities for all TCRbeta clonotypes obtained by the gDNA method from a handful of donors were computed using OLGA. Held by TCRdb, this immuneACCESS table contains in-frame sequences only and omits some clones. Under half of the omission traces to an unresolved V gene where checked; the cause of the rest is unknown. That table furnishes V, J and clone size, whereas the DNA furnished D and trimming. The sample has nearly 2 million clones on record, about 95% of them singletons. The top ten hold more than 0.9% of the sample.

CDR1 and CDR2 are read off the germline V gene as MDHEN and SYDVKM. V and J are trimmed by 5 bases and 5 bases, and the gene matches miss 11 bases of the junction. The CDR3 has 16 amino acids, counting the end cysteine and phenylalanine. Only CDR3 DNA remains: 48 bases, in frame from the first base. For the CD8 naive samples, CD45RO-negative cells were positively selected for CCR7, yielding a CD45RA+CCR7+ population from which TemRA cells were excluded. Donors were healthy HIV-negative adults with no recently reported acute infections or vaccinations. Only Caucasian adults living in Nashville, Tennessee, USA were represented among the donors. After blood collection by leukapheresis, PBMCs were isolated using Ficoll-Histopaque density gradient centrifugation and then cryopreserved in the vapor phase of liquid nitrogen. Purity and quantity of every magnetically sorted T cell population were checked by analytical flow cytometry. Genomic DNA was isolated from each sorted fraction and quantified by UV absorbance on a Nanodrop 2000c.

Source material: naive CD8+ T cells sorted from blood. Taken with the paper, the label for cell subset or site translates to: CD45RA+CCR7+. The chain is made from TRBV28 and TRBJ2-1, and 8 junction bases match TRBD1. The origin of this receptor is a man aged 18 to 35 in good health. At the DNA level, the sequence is TGTGCCAGCAGTGCTCGCCCTGGACAGGGCGACAATGAGCAGTTCTTC. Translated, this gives CASSARPGQGDNEQFF.